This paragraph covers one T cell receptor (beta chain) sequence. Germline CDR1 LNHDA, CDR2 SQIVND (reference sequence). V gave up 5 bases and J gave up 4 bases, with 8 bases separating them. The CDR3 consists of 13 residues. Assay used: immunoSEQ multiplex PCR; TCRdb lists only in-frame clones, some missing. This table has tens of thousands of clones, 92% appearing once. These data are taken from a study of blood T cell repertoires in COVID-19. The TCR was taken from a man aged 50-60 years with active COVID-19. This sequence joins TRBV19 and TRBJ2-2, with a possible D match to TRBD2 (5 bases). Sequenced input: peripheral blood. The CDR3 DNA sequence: TGTGCCAGTAGTTGGGAGATCACCGGGGAGCTGTTTTTT. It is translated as CASSWEITGELFF.